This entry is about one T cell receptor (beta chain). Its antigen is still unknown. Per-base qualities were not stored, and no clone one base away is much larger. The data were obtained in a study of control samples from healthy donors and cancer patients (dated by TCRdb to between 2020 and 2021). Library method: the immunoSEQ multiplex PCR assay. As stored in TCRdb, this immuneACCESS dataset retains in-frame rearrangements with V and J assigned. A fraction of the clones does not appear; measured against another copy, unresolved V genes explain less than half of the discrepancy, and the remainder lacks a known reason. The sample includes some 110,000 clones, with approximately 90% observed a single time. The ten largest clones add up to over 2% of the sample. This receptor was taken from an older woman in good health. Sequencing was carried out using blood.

The CDR3 region reads CASSLRSHGTGEAGANVLTF. The sequenced DNA is TGCGCCAGCAGCTTGCGGTCTCACGGGACAGGGGAGGCCGGGGCCAACGTCCTGACTTTC. The V and J segments used are TRBV5-1 and TRBJ2-6, and 10 junctional nucleotides match TRBD1. The CDR1 and CDR2 encoded by the germline V gene are SGHRS and YFSETQ. The CDR3, cysteine through phenylalanine, is 20 amino acids long. CDR3 DNA only is kept here, 60 bases in frame from base 1. From V the trimming removes 1 base and from J it removes 4 bases, while the gene matches leave 14 bases of the junction unaccounted for.